The following is a TCR beta chain sequence with its context. One end of the junction is discordant with germline, which a read error may explain. The sample is drawn from a study of T cell changes during pregnancy in multiple sclerosis. CDR1 is SNHLY and CDR2 is FYNNEI in the germline V gene. The CDR3 spans 13 residues. The repertoire was sequenced with immunoSEQ multiplex PCR; TCRdb's copy has only in-frame clones and lacks some. The profile covers under 75,000 clones, with 80% to 95% appearing a single time and under 0.35% taken by the ten largest. The chain is built from TRBV2 and TRBJ2-5; 7 nucleotides agree with TRBD1. The sample was CD4+ T cells from peripheral blood mononuclear cells, taken after pregnancy. This TCR was recovered from a female donor with multiple sclerosis, enrolled in a pregnancy study. The CDR3 region is CASREGGGETQYF. The CDR3 bases are TGTGCCAGCAGAGAAGGGGGCGGAGAGACCCAGTACTTC.